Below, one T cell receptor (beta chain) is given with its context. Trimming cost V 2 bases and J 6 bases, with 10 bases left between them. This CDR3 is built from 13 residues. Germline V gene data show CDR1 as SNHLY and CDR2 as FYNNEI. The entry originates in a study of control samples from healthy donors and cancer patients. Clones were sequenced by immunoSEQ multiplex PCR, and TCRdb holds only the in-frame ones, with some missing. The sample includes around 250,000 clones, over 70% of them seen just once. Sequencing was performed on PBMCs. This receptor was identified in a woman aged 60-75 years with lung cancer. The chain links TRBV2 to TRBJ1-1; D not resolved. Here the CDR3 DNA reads TGTGCCAGCAGTGAACTAGCGGAGGCTGAAGCTTTCTTT. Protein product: CASSELAEAEAFF.